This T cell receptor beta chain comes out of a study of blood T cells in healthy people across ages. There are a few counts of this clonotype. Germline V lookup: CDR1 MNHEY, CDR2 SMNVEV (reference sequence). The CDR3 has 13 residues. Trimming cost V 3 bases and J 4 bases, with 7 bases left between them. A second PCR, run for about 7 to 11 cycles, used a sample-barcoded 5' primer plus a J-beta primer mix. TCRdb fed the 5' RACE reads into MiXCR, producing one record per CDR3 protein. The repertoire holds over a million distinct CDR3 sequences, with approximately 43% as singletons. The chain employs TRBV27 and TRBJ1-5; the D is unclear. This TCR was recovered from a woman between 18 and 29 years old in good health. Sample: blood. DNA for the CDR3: TGTGCCAGCAGTTTTTCGAGGAATCAGCCCCAGCATTTT. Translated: CASSFSRNQPQHF.